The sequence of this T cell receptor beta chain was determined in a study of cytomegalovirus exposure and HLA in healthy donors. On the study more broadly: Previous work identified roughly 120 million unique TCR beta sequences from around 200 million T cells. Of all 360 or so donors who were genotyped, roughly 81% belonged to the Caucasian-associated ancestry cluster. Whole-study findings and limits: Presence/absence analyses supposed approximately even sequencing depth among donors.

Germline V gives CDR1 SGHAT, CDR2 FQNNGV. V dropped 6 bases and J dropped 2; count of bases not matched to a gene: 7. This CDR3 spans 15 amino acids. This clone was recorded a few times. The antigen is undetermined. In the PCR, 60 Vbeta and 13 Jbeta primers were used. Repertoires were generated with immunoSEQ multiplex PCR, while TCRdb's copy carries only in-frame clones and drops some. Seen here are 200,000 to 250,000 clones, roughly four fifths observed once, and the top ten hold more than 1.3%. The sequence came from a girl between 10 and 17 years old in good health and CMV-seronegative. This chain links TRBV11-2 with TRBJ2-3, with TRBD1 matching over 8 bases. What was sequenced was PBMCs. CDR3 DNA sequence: TGTGCCAGCAGGCGCCCGGGACAGGACACAGATACGCAGTATTTT. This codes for CASRRPGQDTDTQYF.